A selection of T cell receptor beta chains follows, all from one sample in a study of regulatory T cells in long-lasting Graves disease. TCRdb re-called the multiplex PCR reads through MiXCR, storing one row per CDR3 protein. The table records 450,000 or so distinct CDR3 sequences, about a fifth of them present only once. The starting material was peripheral blood mononuclear cells (PBMCs), obtained when the disease was refractory, from a patient treated with antithyroid drugs. Receptor source: a female donor with Graves disease. CDR3s include the opening cysteine and the closing phenylalanine or tryptophan. D genes are given only for firm matches. Rows give clone size only sometimes, using once, few, many, or a class for an expanded clone.

V	J	size	D	DNA	CDR3
TRBV28	TRBJ1-5	many	NA	TGTGCCAGCAGCTTATACAGGGATCAGCCCCAGCATTTT	CASSLYRDQPQHF
TRBV5-1	TRBJ1-2	NA	NA	TGCGCCAGCAGCTCCCCTGGGCAGGGGAGAAGTTCAGCTAACTATGGCTACACCTTC	CASSSPGQGRSSANYGYTF
TRBV19	TRBJ2-7	many	TRBD1	TGTGCCAGTAACGATCTACAGGGGTACGAGCAGTACTTC	CASNDLQGYEQYF
TRBV7-2	TRBJ1-2	NA	NA	TGTGCCAGCAGCTTTGAACAGATATATGGCTACACCTTC	CASSFEQIYGYTF
TRBV5-1	TRBJ1-1	many	TRBD1	TGCGCCAGCAGCTTGGTGGGACAGGGGGTCCTTGGAGCTTTCTTT	CASSLVGQGVLGAFF
TRBV28	TRBJ1-5	NA	TRBD1	TGTGCCAGCAGTTTTGGCCCCCCCAGGGGGCGTCCTCAGCCCCAGCATTTT	CASSFGPPRGRPQPQHF
TRBV10-3	TRBJ2-7	NA	NA	TGTGCCATCAGTACCGGGCAGGGTGTTTACGAGCAGTACTTC	CAISTGQGVYEQYF
TRBV28	TRBJ2-2	many	NA	TGTGCCAGCAGTTTTCTGGGTAACACCGGGGAGCTGTTTTTT	CASSFLGNTGELFF
TRBV28	TRBJ1-1	many	NA	TGTGCCAGCAGTTTATTCACGGAACGAGCTTTCTTT	CASSLFTERAFF
TRBV5-1	TRBJ2-1	many	TRBD1	TGCGCCAGCAGCACATTCCGGGACAGGGGGCAAAATGAGCAGTTCTTC	CASSTFRDRGQNEQFF
TRBV11-2	TRBJ1-1	NA	NA	TGTGCCAGCAGCTCCCATTACAGGGCGTACACTGAAGCTTTCTTT	CASSSHYRAYTEAFF
TRBV29-1	TRBJ1-2	many	NA	TGCAGCGTATGGGATAGTGCGGATTATGGCTACACCTTC	CSVWDSADYGYTF
TRBV19	TRBJ1-3	NA	NA	TGTGCCACCAACGATCCCAGCTCTGGAAACACCATATATTTT	CATNDPSSGNTIYF
TRBV5-6	TRBJ2-2	few	TRBD1	TGTGCCAGCAGCTTTACTGGGACAGTCAACGGGGAGCTGTTTTTT	CASSFTGTVNGELFF
TRBV2	TRBJ1-6	many	NA	TGTGCCAGCATTGGTGCCTATAATTCACCCCTCCACTTT	CASIGAYNSPLHF
TRBV15	TRBJ1-4	NA	NA	TGTGCCACCAGCAGAGGGGAGGGTGAAAAACTGTTTTTT	CATSRGEGEKLFF
TRBV7-2	TRBJ2-5	many	NA	TGTGCCAGCACCTGGGGAGGGGGCGCCCAAGAGACCCAGTACTTC	CASTWGGGAQETQYF
TRBV28	TRBJ2-2	many	TRBD2	TGTGCCAGCAGTTTATCTAGCGGAGCAACGACCGGGGAGCTGTTTTTT	CASSLSSGATTGELFF
TRBV7-2	TRBJ2-1	NA	NA	TGTGCCAGCAGCTTAGTAATTGGACTGTCTGGCAATGAGCAGTTCTTC	CASSLVIGLSGNEQFF
TRBV6-2/TRBV6-3	TRBJ2-5	NA	NA	TGTGCCAGCAGTGAAGACGGGGAGACCCAGTACTTC	CASSEDGETQYF
TRBV5-4	TRBJ1-2	once	NA	TGTGCCAGCAGCTTGGAGGGCCGGATGGCGTATGGCTACACCTTC	CASSLEGRMAYGYTF
TRBV6-5	TRBJ2-5	many	NA	TGTGCCAGCAGTTCGACAGAGGGGGAGACCCAGTACTTC	CASSSTEGETQYF
TRBV29-1	TRBJ2-5	many	TRBD1	TGCAGCGTTGATAGTGACAGGGGCGGAGAGACCCAGTACTTC	CSVDSDRGGETQYF
TRBV20-1	TRBJ2-2	NA	NA	TGCAGTGCTCCCCGCGGACTACGCGAGGGCACCGGGGAGCTGTTTTTT	CSAPRGLREGTGELFF
TRBV2	TRBJ2-5	many	NA	TGTGCCAGCAAGAGGCCCGTTGAGGAGACCCAGTACTTC	CASKRPVEETQYF
TRBV2	TRBJ2-3	NA	NA	TGTGCCAGCAGTCATAATAATACAGTGTCTAGCACAGATACGCAGTATTTT	CASSHNNTVSSTDTQYF
TRBV12-3/TRBV12-4	TRBJ1-4	many	NA	TGTGCCAGCAGACCCGGACGGAATGAAAAACTGTTTTTT	CASRPGRNEKLFF
TRBV28	TRBJ2-2	many	NA	TGTGCCAGCGTCTACAGGGCTAACACCGGGGAGCTGTTTTTT	CASVYRANTGELFF
TRBV6-1	TRBJ1-5	many	NA	TGTGCCAGCAGTGCGGACCGACAGTGGGGCAATCAGCCCCAGCATTTT	CASSADRQWGNQPQHF
TRBV6-5	TRBJ2-7	many	TRBD1	TGTGCCAGCAGTTACTCCGGGACAGTGACCTCCTACGAGCAGTACTTC	CASSYSGTVTSYEQYF
TRBV18	TRBJ2-1	NA	TRBD2	TGTGCCAGCTCACCGCTGGGACTAGCGGGGCACAATGAGCAGTTCTTC	CASSPLGLAGHNEQFF
TRBV4-1	TRBJ2-7	NA	TRBD1	TGCGCCAGCAGCCAAAGGGACAGGTCCTCCTACGAGCAGTACTTC	CASSQRDRSSYEQYF
TRBV7-6	TRBJ1-1	NA	NA	TGTGCCAGCAGCCCCCGCTGGAGGAATAGAGAGGGGAACACTGAAGCTTTCTTT	CASSPRWRNREGNTEAFF
TRBV7-9	TRBJ2-3	NA	NA	TGTGCCAGCAGCTCTACGGACAGCTTAAGCACAGATACGCAGTATTTT	CASSSTDSLSTDTQYF
TRBV7-9	TRBJ2-7	many	TRBD1	TGTGCCAGCAGCTTCCCAAGGACAGGGGGCAAAATCTACGAGCAGTACTTC	CASSFPRTGGKIYEQYF
TRBV10-3	TRBJ1-4	many	NA	TGTGCCATCAGTGAAGGTACCAGGGGTGGTGAAAAACTGTTTTTT	CAISEGTRGGEKLFF
TRBV20-1	TRBJ2-2	many	NA	TGCAGTGCTAGAGATCGGAAGACAGGCGAGGGCACCGGGGAGCTGTTTTTT	CSARDRKTGEGTGELFF
TRBV7-9	TRBJ2-7	NA	TRBD2	TGTGCCAGCAGCCCCGGGACTAGCGGACCACGGGACTACGAGCAGTACTTC	CASSPGTSGPRDYEQYF
TRBV30	TRBJ2-1	NA	NA	TGTGCCTGGAGTTTTGGCAATGAGCAGTTCTTC	CAWSFGNEQFF
TRBV4-1	TRBJ1-2	NA	TRBD1	TGCGCCAGCAGCCCACCGGGACGCCCAGGGGGAGGCTACACCTTC	CASSPPGRPGGGYTF
TRBV14	TRBJ1-1	few	NA	TGTGCCAGCAGTCCGGGCCCATTCCCGAACACTGAAGCTTTCTTT	CASSPGPFPNTEAFF
TRBV12-3/TRBV12-4	TRBJ2-7	many	NA	TGTGCCAGCAGTTTGCAGGGGAGATCCTACGAGCAGTACTTC	CASSLQGRSYEQYF
TRBV7-9	TRBJ1-2	NA	NA	TGTGCCAGCAGCTTAGACCTCCGGTCGGGCTACACCTTC	CASSLDLRSGYTF
TRBV18	TRBJ2-7	NA	NA	TGTGCCAGCTCACCACCGGGACGGTTAGAATACGAGCAGTACTTC	CASSPPGRLEYEQYF
TRBV6-5	TRBJ2-7	many	NA	TGTGCCAGCAGTTACGGTTTCAGTGAGACCTACGAGCAGTACTTC	CASSYGFSETYEQYF
TRBV20-1	TRBJ1-6	many	TRBD1	TGCAGTGCTAGACCAGGGACAGGGGTTGTTTCACCCCTCCACTTT	CSARPGTGVVSPLHF
TRBV20-1	TRBJ2-7	NA	TRBD1	TGCAGTGCTAGAGTTAGGGACAGGGTCTACGAGCAGTACTTC	CSARVRDRVYEQYF
TRBV2	TRBJ2-7	many	NA	TGTGCCAGCAGCTCCGGGCGAGGGTACGAGCAGTACTTC	CASSSGRGYEQYF
TRBV6-1	TRBJ1-2	few	NA	TGTGCCAGCACTAATGAGGCGGAGATGGGCTATGGCTACACCTTC	CASTNEAEMGYGYTF
TRBV30	TRBJ2-5	NA	TRBD2	TGTACCTGGAGTAAGCTACAGCGGGGGAAGACCCAGTACTTC	CTWSKLQRGKTQYF
TRBV10-3	TRBJ2-2	many	TRBD1	TGTGCCATCAGTGAGGACAGTCTCGGGACAGGCTACACCGGGGAGCTGTTTTTT	CAISEDSLGTGYTGELFF
TRBV3-1	TRBJ2-7	NA	NA	TGTGCCAGCAGCCAAGATAGGTGGCCCTCCTACGAGCAGTACTTC	CASSQDRWPSYEQYF
TRBV20-1	TRBJ1-5	many	NA	TGCAGTGCCTCGTCCCCGGGGGATCAGCCCCAGCATTTT	CSASSPGDQPQHF
TRBV27	TRBJ2-1	many	TRBD2	TGTGCCAGCGGACTAGCGGGAGGTCATGAGCAGTTCTTC	CASGLAGGHEQFF
TRBV18	TRBJ1-5	few	TRBD1	TGTGCCAGCTCGTCGACAGGGGCAGGCAATCAGCCCCAGCATTTT	CASSSTGAGNQPQHF
TRBV7-9	TRBJ1-1	NA	TRBD1	TGTGCCAGCAGCCTAACAACCGGGACAGGGCACACTGAAGCTTTCTTT	CASSLTTGTGHTEAFF
TRBV28	TRBJ2-5	NA	NA	TGTGCCAGCACCCGAGGGGGTCCGGAGACCCAGTACTTC	CASTRGGPETQYF
TRBV5-4	TRBJ1-2	few	NA	TGTGCCAGCAGCTTGGCAGGGCTCACGGGGGGCTACACCTTC	CASSLAGLTGGYTF
TRBV19	TRBJ2-7	few	NA	TGTGCCAGTAGTATACAGGCAACCTACGAGCAGTACTTC	CASSIQATYEQYF